What follows is one TCR beta chain and its context. As yet, its antigen is unknown. V dropped 4 bases and J dropped 4; count of bases not matched to a gene: 6. This CDR3 is 15 amino acids long. Each TCR beta library was made by quantitative 5'-RACE that incorporated molecular barcodes. TCRdb analysed the 5' RACE reads with MiXCR anew, one entry per CDR3 protein. This table holds about 390,000 distinct CDR3 sequences, about a fifth found once. The source of the sample is a study of CD8 T cells in ankylosing spondylitis. Regarding the study as a whole: Significant enrichment of disease-linked clones was reportedly seen in matched ankylosing spondylitis synovial fluid. Roughly eight highly homologous variants made up a TCR beta motif, and this motif appeared characteristic of ankylosing spondylitis blood. Previously reported in reactive arthritis synovial fluid and blood were some of the motif variants.

Sequenced: blood, either unsorted or a sorted T cell fraction (not recorded which). This chain links TRBV12-3 or TRBV12-4 with TRBJ2-7; 11 bases fit TRBD2. The receptor comes from a male donor with ankylosing spondylitis. The CDR3 is CASSSTSGSRYEQYF. In DNA, the CDR3 is TGTGCCAGCAGTTCCACTAGCGGGAGTCGGTACGAGCAGTACTTC.